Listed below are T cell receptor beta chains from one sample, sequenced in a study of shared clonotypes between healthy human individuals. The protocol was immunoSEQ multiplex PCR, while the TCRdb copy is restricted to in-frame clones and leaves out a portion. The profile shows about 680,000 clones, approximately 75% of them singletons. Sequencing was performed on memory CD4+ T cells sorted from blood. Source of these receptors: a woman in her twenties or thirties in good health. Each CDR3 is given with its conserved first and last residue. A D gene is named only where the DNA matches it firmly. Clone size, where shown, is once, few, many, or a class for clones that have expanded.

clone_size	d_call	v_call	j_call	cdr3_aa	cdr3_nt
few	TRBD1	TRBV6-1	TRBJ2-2	CASSAQGATGELFF	TGTGCCAGCAGTGCGCAGGGGGCCACCGGGGAGCTGTTTTTT
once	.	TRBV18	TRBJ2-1	CASSPSLDMHNEQFF	TGTGCCAGCTCACCATCCCTCGACATGCACAATGAGCAGTTCTTC
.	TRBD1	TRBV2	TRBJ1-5	CASRQGGVNNQPQHF	TGTGCCAGCCGACAGGGAGGAGTAAACAATCAGCCCCAGCATTTT
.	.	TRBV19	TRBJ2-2	CASSIPRWLNTGELFF	TGTGCCAGTAGTATCCCCAGGTGGTTGAACACCGGGGAGCTGTTTTTT
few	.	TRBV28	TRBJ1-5	CASSLGAVGYSNQPQHF	TGTGCCAGCAGCCTGGGCGCCGTAGGGTATAGCAATCAGCCCCAGCATTTT
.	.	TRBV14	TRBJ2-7	CASSSTAYEQYF	TGTGCCAGCAGTTCGACAGCATACGAGCAGTACTTC
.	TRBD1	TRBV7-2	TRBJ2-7	CASSPRQGSYEQYF	TGTGCCAGCAGCCCTAGACAGGGTAGCTACGAGCAGTACTTC
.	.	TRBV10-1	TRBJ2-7	CASSTGVEQYF	TGCGCCAGCAGCACGGGAGTCGAGCAGTACTTC
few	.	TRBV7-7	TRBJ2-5	CASSLSPGGQETQYF	TGTGCCAGCAGCTTATCACCCGGAGGACAAGAGACCCAGTACTTC
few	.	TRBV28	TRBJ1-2	CASSLSPESNYGYTF	TGTGCCAGCAGTTTATCTCCAGAAAGCAACTATGGCTACACCTTC
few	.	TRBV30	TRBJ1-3	CAWSVPNSSSGNTIYF	TGTGCCTGGAGTGTACCGAACTCTAGCTCTGGAAACACCATATATTTT
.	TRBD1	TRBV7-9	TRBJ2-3	CASSASGTGVKDTQYF	TGTGCCAGCAGTGCCTCCGGGACAGGGGTGAAAGATACGCAGTATTTT
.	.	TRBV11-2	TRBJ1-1	CASSPQRDTEAFF	TGTGCCAGCAGCCCACAAAGGGACACTGAAGCTTTCTTT
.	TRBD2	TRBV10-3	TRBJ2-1	CAISESAASGDNNEQFF	TGTGCCATCAGTGAGTCTGCGGCTAGCGGGGACAACAATGAGCAGTTCTTC
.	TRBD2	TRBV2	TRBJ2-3	CASSDSRRASGGTDTQYF	TGTGCCAGCAGTGACTCCCGCCGCGCTAGCGGGGGTACAGATACGCAGTATTTT
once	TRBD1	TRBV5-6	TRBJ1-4	CASSLRGQGAQKLFF	TGTGCCAGCAGCTTGCGCGGACAGGGGGCGCAGAAACTGTTTTTT
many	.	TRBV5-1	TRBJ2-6	CASTSVDLSGANVLTF	TGCGCCAGCACCTCCGTTGACCTCTCTGGGGCCAACGTCCTGACTTTC
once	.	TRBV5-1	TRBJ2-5	CASSLEGRDAETQYF	TGCGCCAGCAGCTTGGAGGGCAGGGATGCTGAGACCCAGTACTTC
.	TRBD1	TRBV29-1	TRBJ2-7	CSVDTGTGGNEQYF	TGCAGCGTCGACACGGGGACAGGTGGAAACGAGCAGTACTTC
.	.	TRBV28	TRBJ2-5	CASSSSFETQYF	TGTGCCAGCAGCTCTTCGTTTGAGACCCAGTACTTC
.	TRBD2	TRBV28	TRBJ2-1	CASSFRPSGLNEQFF	TGTGCCAGCAGTTTTCGGCCTAGCGGCCTGAATGAGCAGTTCTTC
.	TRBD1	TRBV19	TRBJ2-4	CASRDVGQGLNIQYF	TGTGCCAGTCGCGATGTAGGACAGGGCTTGAACATTCAGTACTTC
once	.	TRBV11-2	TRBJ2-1	CASSLEGSYNEQFF	TGTGCCAGCAGCTTAGAGGGGTCCTACAATGAGCAGTTCTTC
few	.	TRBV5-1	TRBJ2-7	CASSSTYEQYF	TGCGCCAGCAGCTCCACCTACGAGCAGTACTTC
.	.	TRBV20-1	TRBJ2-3	CSARITDTQYF	TGCAGTGCTAGGATCACAGATACGCAGTATTTT
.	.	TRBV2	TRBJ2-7	CASSEASFYEQYF	TGTGCCAGCAGTGAAGCAAGTTTTTACGAGCAGTACTTC
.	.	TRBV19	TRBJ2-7	CASSTTGTYTYEQYF	TGTGCCAGTAGTACGACCGGGACTTATACCTACGAGCAGTACTTC
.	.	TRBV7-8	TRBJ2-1	CASSLDKPHEQFF	TGTGCCAGCAGCTTAGACAAACCCCATGAGCAGTTCTTC
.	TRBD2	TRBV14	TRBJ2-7	CASSLLAGASYEQYF	TGTGCCAGCAGTTTGCTAGCGGGGGCTTCTTACGAGCAGTACTTC
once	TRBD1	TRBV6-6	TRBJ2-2	CASSPTGVENTGELFF	TGTGCCAGCAGCCCGACAGGGGTGGAGAACACCGGGGAGCTGTTTTTT
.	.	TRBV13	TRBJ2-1	CASSTAVVLSSYNEQFF	TGTGCCAGCAGCACCGCCGTAGTCCTGAGCTCCTACAATGAGCAGTTCTTC
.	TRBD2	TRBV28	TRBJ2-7	CASSPSSGRWHEQYF	TGTGCCAGCAGCCCATCTAGCGGGAGGTGGCACGAGCAGTACTTC
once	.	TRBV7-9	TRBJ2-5	CASSRTTKETQYF	TGTGCCAGCAGCCGAACCACAAAGGAGACCCAGTACTTC
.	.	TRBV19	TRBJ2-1	CASSSPLTGSYNEQFF	TGTGCCAGTAGTTCGCCCCTGACAGGCTCCTACAATGAGCAGTTCTTC
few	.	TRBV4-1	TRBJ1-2	CASSRPGRDGYTF	TGCGCCAGCAGCCGCCCAGGCCGGGACGGCTACACCTTC
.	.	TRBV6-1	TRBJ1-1	CASSDYVGTEAFF	TGTGCCAGCAGTGACTACGTGGGGACTGAAGCTTTCTTT
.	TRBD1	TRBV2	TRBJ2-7	CASKITGGYEQYF	TGTGCCAGCAAGATAACAGGGGGGTACGAGCAGTACTTC
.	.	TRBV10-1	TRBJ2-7	CASSESGRYEQYF	TGCGCCAGCAGTGAGTCAGGGCGCTACGAGCAGTACTTC
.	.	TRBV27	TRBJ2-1	CASSSSLSSYNEQFF	TGTGCCAGCAGTTCTAGCTTGAGCTCCTACAATGAGCAGTTCTTC
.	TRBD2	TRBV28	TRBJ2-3	CASSGTSGLTDTQYF	TGTGCCAGCAGCGGGACTAGCGGGCTCACAGATACGCAGTATTTT
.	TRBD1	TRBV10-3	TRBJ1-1	CAISPALQGRTEAFF	TGTGCCATCAGTCCGGCTCTACAGGGGAGGACTGAAGCTTTCTTT
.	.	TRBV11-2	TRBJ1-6	CASSPSLPGGSPLHF	TGTGCCAGCAGCCCCTCCCTCCCGGGGGGTTCACCCCTCCACTTT
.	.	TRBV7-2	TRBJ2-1	CASSSVALALNEQFF	TGTGCCAGCAGCTCAGTGGCACTAGCTTTGAATGAGCAGTTCTTC
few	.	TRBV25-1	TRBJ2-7	CASSAPNPAPTYEQYF	TGTGCCAGCAGTGCCCCAAATCCCGCCCCCACCTACGAGCAGTACTTC
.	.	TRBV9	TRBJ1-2	CASSVSPGTEYGYTF	TGTGCCAGCAGCGTGAGTCCCGGGACCGAATATGGCTACACCTTC
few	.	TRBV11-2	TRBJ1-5	CASSPGGGSSPENQPQHF	TGTGCCAGCAGCCCCGGTGGCGGGTCCTCCCCCGAAAATCAGCCCCAGCATTTT
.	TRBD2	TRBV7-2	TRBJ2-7	CASSSGRRAGVYEQYF	TGTGCCAGCAGTTCAGGTCGGCGAGCGGGAGTATACGAGCAGTACTTC
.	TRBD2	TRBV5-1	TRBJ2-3	CASTPTSGPLTDTQYF	TGCGCCAGCACACCGACTAGCGGGCCCCTCACAGATACGCAGTATTTT
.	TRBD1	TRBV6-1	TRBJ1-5	CASSAPGQGQPQHF	TGTGCCAGCAGTGCTCCGGGACAGGGGCAGCCCCAGCATTTT
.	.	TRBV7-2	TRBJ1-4	CASSLGALGEKLFF	TGTGCCAGCAGCTTGGGGGCTTTAGGCGAAAAACTGTTTTTT